This T cell receptor beta chain emerged from a study of OX40 agonist ivuxolimab in advanced cancers. As to this clone: The antigen is not known.

Whole-study results and caveats: The antigens recognized by the expanded peripheral T cells, that is their antigen specificity, were not determined. Those patients achieving a partial response at 0.1-3.0 mg/kg showed among the lowest clonal expansion. Expanded clones were, on average, more numerous in CD8+ T cells than in CD4+.

Data came from immunoSEQ multiplex PCR; TCRdb stores just in-frame clones and leaves some out. The profile covers around 48,000 clones, with approximately 86% appearing a single time and over 1% taken by the ten largest. V was pared by 5 bases and J by 4 bases, with 3 bases of the junction left unmatched. CDR3 size: 14 residues. In germline, CDR1 is MNHEY, CDR2 SVGAGI. The sequence was collected from an adult with an advanced solid tumor such as melanoma, head and neck, liver or kidney cancer. V gene TRBV6-5 combines with J gene TRBJ2-3; TRBD1 matches 10 bases. The sample in question was CD4+ or CD8+ T cells sorted from blood, obtained in a trial of the OX40 agonist ivuxolimab. In nucleotides, the CDR3 is TGTGCCAGCAGTCCCGGGACAGGGGCAGATACGCAGTATTTT. Translating gives CASSPGTGADTQYF.